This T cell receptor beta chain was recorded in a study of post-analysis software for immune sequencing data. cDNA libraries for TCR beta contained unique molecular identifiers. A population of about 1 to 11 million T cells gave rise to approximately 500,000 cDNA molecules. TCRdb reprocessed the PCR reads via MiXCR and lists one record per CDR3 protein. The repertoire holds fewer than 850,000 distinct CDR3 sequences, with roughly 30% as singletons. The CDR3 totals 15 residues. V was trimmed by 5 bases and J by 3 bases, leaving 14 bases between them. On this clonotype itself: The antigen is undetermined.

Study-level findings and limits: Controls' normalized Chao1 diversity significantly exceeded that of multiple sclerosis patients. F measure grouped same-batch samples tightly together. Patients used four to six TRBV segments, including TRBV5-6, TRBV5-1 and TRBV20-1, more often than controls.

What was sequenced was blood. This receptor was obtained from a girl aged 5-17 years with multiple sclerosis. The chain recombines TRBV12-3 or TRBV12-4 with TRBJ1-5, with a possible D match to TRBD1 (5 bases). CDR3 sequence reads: CASSPLGGYNQPQHF. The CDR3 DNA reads TGTGCCAGCAGTCCCCTGGGGGGGTACAATCAGCCCCAGCATTTT.